One T cell receptor (beta chain) is described in this entry. In the original processing: Estimates of nucleated cell counts were drawn from the amplification of reference gene primers. Profiled with immunoSEQ multiplex PCR; TCRdb holds only in-frame clones, not every one. V, J and clone size derive from that table, while D and trimming were established from the DNA sequence. The table shows a few hundred thousand clones, with 75% to 90% occurring only once. The CDR3 is made up of 18 amino acids. J lost 4 bases, V lost 4 bases, and 10 bases had no gene match. The source of the sample is a study of blood T cell repertoires in COVID-19. Adults between roughly 18 and 100 years of age took part from about two dozen US areas. Participant-given clinical history determined each cohort assignment.

The rearrangement joins TRBV5-3 to TRBJ2-6, with 11 bases identical to TRBD1. TRBV5-3 is an open reading frame, and its role is uncertain. Sequenced material: PBMCs or T cells enriched from blood (not recorded which). The TCR comes from a man in his late teens or twenties who had recovered from COVID-19. The CDR3 DNA sequence: TGTGCCAGAAGCAGGAGGACAGGGGGCGATTCGGGGGCCAACGTCCTGACTTTC. Protein product: CARSRRTGGDSGANVLTF.